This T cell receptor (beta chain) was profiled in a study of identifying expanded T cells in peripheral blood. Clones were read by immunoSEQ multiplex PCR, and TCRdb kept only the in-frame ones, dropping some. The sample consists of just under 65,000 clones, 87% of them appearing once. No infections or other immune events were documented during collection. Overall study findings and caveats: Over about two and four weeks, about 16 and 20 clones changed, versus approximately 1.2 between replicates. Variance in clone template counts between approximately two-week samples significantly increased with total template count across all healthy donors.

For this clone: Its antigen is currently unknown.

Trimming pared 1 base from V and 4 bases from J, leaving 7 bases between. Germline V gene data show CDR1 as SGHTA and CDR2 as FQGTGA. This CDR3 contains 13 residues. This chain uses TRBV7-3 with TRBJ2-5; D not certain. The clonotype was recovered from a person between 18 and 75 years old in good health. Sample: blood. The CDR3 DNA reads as TGTGCCAGCAGCTTAAATTTGGGAGAGACCCAGTACTTC. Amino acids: CASSLNLGETQYF.